This entry lists 11 T cell receptor beta chains sequenced from one sample in a study of blood T cell repertoires in COVID-19. TCRdb keeps only in-frame clones here, not all; method: immunoSEQ multiplex PCR. Among about 310,000 clones listed, approximately 89% were seen once. The sequencing sample was made of PBMCs or T cells enriched from blood (not recorded which). These receptors all stem from a woman in her thirties or forties who had recovered from COVID-19.

The chain links TRBV3-1 (or the pseudogene TRBV3-2) to TRBJ1-3, with D maybe TRBD1 (5 bases). CDR1 is LGHDT, CDR2 YNNKEL, per germline (reference sequence). V lost 0 bases to trimming and J lost 2 bases, with 14 bases between them. This CDR3 is 17 amino acids long. CDR3 residues: CASSQDFGGLAGNTIYF. The CDR3 bases are TGTGCCAGCAGCCAAGATTTCGGGGGACTGGCTGGAAACACCATATATTTT.

The chain carries TRBV19 and TRBJ2-5; 9 nucleotides agree with TRBD2. The V gene end was trimmed by 4 bases and the J gene end by 5 bases; junction bases not matched to a gene: 11. Germline V gene lookup returns CDR1 LNHDA and CDR2 SQIVND (reference sequence). The CDR3 is made up of 16 amino acids. The CDR3 loop is CASSTVAGAGFETQYF. CDR3 coding DNA: TGTGCCAGTAGTACGGTAGCGGGGGCTGGGTTTGAGACCCAGTACTTC.

The chain recombines TRBV7-9 with TRBJ2-1; 16 nucleotides match TRBD2. This CDR3 is built from 16 residues. V was clipped by 3 bases and J by 6 bases; unmatched bases: 2. Germline assignment: CDR1 SEHNR and CDR2 FQNEAQ (reference sequence). The CDR3 protein is CASSLGLAGGPNEQFF. CDR3 sequence (DNA): TGTGCCAGCAGCTTGGGACTAGCGGGAGGGCCCAATGAGCAGTTCTTC.

J is TRBJ1-2 and V is TRBV5-4; D perhaps matches TRBD1 (5 bases). This CDR3 is built from 13 residues. Trimming stripped 5 bases from V and 0 bases from J, with 8 bases between. Germline V gives CDR1 SGHNT, CDR2 YYREEE (reference sequence). For the CDR3, the DNA is TGTGCCAGCAGTGACAGATCTAACTATGGCTACACCTTC. Protein sequence: CASSDRSNYGYTF.

V and J are TRBV6-6 and TRBJ1-5; D gene unclear. V lost 5 bases, J lost 4 bases, and 21 bases lay in between. The CDR3 totals 17 residues. Germline CDR1 MNHNY, CDR2 SVGAGI (reference sequence). The CDR3 region has the DNA TGTGCCAGCAGTCTTACAAGAGATTCCTGGGCAAATCAGCCCCAGCATTTT. Translation: CASSLTRDSWANQPQHF.

The chain has TRBV30 and TRBJ1-1; D gene uncertain. The V end lost 0 bases, the J end lost 1 base, and 9 bases lay between the germline ends. This CDR3 comprises 14 residues. Germline CDR1 is GTSNPN and CDR2 is SVGIG (reference sequence). In DNA, the CDR3 is TGTGCCTGGAGTGTCTCTGTAAAGAACACTGAAGCTTTCTTT. Translating gives CAWSVSVKNTEAFF.

The V gene is TRBV18, the J gene TRBJ2-1, with a tentative D call TRBD1 (6 bases). Trimming stripped 6 bases from V and 7 bases from J, with 16 bases between. The germline gives CDR1 KGHSH, CDR2 LQKENI. The CDR3 loop spans 14 amino acids. CDR3 residues: CASSIRQVGNEQFF. CDR3 DNA sequence: TGTGCCAGCTCTATCCGACAGGTGGGGAATGAGCAGTTCTTC.

This chain links TRBV28 with TRBJ2-5; D is perhaps TRBD2 (7 bases). Germline values: CDR1 MDHEN, CDR2 SYDVKM. Trimming stripped 7 bases from V and 7 bases from J, with 16 bases between. There are 13 residues in the CDR3. This CDR3 is CASTPGGGVTQYF. CDR3 sequence (DNA): TGTGCCAGCACGCCGGGGGGCGGGGTGACCCAGTACTTC.

The V and J genes are TRBV6-5 and TRBJ1-2, with 9 bases identical to TRBD1. The V gene's germline CDR1 is MNHEY and CDR2 SVGAGI. The J segment lost 2 bases and the V segment lost 7 bases, leaving 8 bases of the junction unmatched. There are 15 residues in the CDR3. The CDR3 sequence is CASTQTGGINYGYTF. CDR3 in DNA: TGTGCCAGCACTCAAACAGGGGGCATCAACTATGGCTACACCTTC.

Here the CDR3 reads CASSQLTGGTEAFF. The CDR3 coding sequence is TGCGCCAGCAGTCAACTAACAGGGGGCACTGAAGCTTTCTTT. The gene calls are TRBV23-1 and TRBJ1-1, with 8 bases that match TRBD1. TRBV23-1 is flagged as an ORF with uncertain function. This CDR3 has 14 amino acids. With 2 bases clipped from V and 4 bases from J, the junction kept 3 bases outside the gene matches.

For the CDR3, the DNA is TGTGCCAGCAGTGAATATACTGAAGCTTTCTTT. It yields the protein CASSEYTEAFF. The rearrangement joins TRBV2 to TRBJ1-1; D remains ambiguous. Trimming took 2 bases from V and 5 from J, leaving 3 bases between them. The CDR3 length is 11 residues. Germline lookup yields CDR1 SNHLY and CDR2 FYNNEI.